This T cell receptor beta chain was retrieved from a study of blood T cell repertoires in COVID-19 (dated by TCRdb to 2020 to 2022). For the wider study: Samples covering the acute and convalescent phases of COVID-19 were provided by collaborators in the United States, Italy and Spain. The prospective study material was composed of cDNA or gDNA derived from T cells, B-cell-depleted T cells, or PBMCs. The dataset comprised deeply sampled blood TCRbeta repertoires from subjects exposed to, actively infected with, or recovered from COVID-19. A freely available public database, intended as a resource for researchers studying the immune response to SARS-CoV-2, is where the repertoires were released. The samples were drawn from the first 160 participants of the ongoing ImmuneRACE study and from 1,254 subjects provided by 6 global collaborators. Sample metadata almost always included a de-identified subject ID, COVID-19 status, age in years and sex. HLA class I and class II types, where available, came from metadata supplied by the sample provider rather than from assay-based typing.

Participants in the prospective study were enrolled through a virtual design, were aged 18 to 89 years, and lived in roughly 24 United States geographic areas. Cohort assignment in the prospective study relied on participant-reported clinical history from a screening survey and a study questionnaire. In the prospective study, mobile phlebotomists collected whole blood, serum and a nasopharyngeal or oropharyngeal swab from each participant. Additional blood draws and questionnaires over an approximately 2-month period could optionally be provided by prospective study participants. Blood samples from the prospective study were shipped frozen or at room temperature prior to DNA extraction. TCRbeta CDR3 regions were amplified from genomic DNA by means of the immunoSEQ Assay, a bias-controlled multiplex PCR. In the authors' own workflow: The number of nucleated cells in each sample was estimated from the amplification of reference gene primers within the assay. To quantify the absolute abundance of each unique TCRbeta CDR3 rearrangement, sequence reads were collapsed and filtered. For each sample, productive Simpson clonality was calculated by taking the square root of Simpson's diversity index across productive rearrangements. TCRdb stores this immuneACCESS table with in-frame sequences only. Part of the clones is absent; in the studies checked, under half of the shortfall reflects unresolved V genes, and no reason is known for the rest. V, J and clone size were drawn from that table, and D and trimming were deduced from the DNA. The sample table contains about 280,000 clones; only one count was recorded for 85% to 90% of them. The ten largest clonotypes hold roughly 4% of the sample.

This clone was detected once. What this receptor recognizes is not known. The record has no base qualities; no much larger clone is one base away. Broad study findings and their caveats: How much clinical and demographic metadata was included differed by source and by participant, and the metadata was provided uncurated.

Sequenced sample: PBMCs or T cells enriched from blood (not recorded which). The TCR comes from a woman in her 30s with acute COVID-19.

The DNA sequence reads TGCGCCAGCAGGGCTTCGGGTACAACTACTGAAGCTTTCTTT. This codes for CASRASGTTTEAFF. Recombination linked TRBV5-1 to TRBJ1-1, with no confident D gene call. The CDR3 holds 14 amino acids from the cysteine to the phenylalanine. The entry retains the CDR3 DNA only, 42 bases that are in frame from base 1. V gives up 5 bases and J gives up 5 bases, and the segment between their germline ends measures 16 bases. The germline V gene supplies CDR1 SGHRS and CDR2 YFSETQ.